The 20 T cell receptor beta chains reported below all come from one sample, sequenced in a study of OX40 agonist ivuxolimab in advanced cancers. Profiling relied on immunoSEQ multiplex PCR, and the TCRdb table lists in-frame clones only, not all of them. The data show some 73,000 clones, with about 91% seen just once and 0.8% to 0.9% held by the top ten. The sample was CD4+ or CD8+ T cells sorted from blood, taken in a trial of the OX40 agonist ivuxolimab. Receptors were obtained from an adult with an advanced solid tumor such as melanoma, head and neck, liver or kidney cancer.

Only a few counts were recorded for this clone. The rearrangement links TRBV6-4 to TRBJ2-3; 8 nucleotides agree with TRBD1. The CDR3 is 14 residues long. Germline assignment: CDR1 MRHNA and CDR2 SNTAGT. The junction had 4 bases not matched to a gene; V was cut back by 5 bases and J by 3 bases. The CDR3 here is CASSTTGVTDTQYF. The CDR3 nucleotides are TGTGCCAGCAGTACGACAGGGGTGACAGATACGCAGTATTTT.

The gene calls are TRBV5-4 and TRBJ1-1, with TRBD1 matching 10 bases. CDR1 and CDR2 (germline): SGHNT, YYREEE (reference sequence). J gave up 6 bases and V 3 bases, and 14 bases lay outside the gene matches. This CDR3 has 17 residues. CDR3 amino acids: CASSSLQIRDRGSEAFF. The CDR3 region has the DNA TGTGCCAGCAGCTCTCTCCAAATAAGGGACAGGGGTTCTGAAGCTTTCTTT.

J is TRBJ2-1 and V is TRBV19; D perhaps matches TRBD2 (6 bases). The CDR3 contains 16 residues. V shed 1 base and J shed 2 bases, with 12 bases lying between them. Germline V gene lookup returns CDR1 LNHDA and CDR2 SQIVND (reference sequence). CDR3 amino acids: CASSIVASATYNEQFF. In nucleotides, the CDR3 is TGTGCCAGTAGTATAGTGGCTAGCGCCACCTACAATGAGCAGTTCTTC.

This sequence joins TRBV18 and TRBJ1-1; the D gene is possibly TRBD1 (5 bases). The V and J ends lost 4 bases and 5 bases respectively, with 17 bases between them. This CDR3 contains 15 residues. From germline, CDR1 is KGHSH and CDR2 LQKENI. The CDR3 region has the DNA TGTGCCAGCTCACAGACGACAGATTTTTTAACTGAAGCTTTCTTT. It yields the protein CASSQTTDFLTEAFF.

The chain uses TRBV5-1 and TRBJ2-7; 9 nucleotides line up with TRBD1. The V segment lost 0 bases and the J segment 2 bases; nucleotides outside the gene matches: 9. CDR1 is SGHRS and CDR2 is YFSETQ in the germline V gene. The CDR3 has 17 amino acids. The CDR3 DNA reads as TGCGCCAGCAGCTTGGCCGCAGGGACAGGGAAAGCCTACGAGCAGTACTTC. Amino acids: CASSLAAGTGKAYEQYF.

This chain links TRBV28 with TRBJ2-6; no clear D. Per the germline V gene, CDR1 is MDHEN and CDR2 is SYDVKM. V was clipped by 5 bases and J by 4 bases, with 6 bases between them. This CDR3 spans 13 amino acids. CDR3 residues: CASSLPGANVLTF. The CDR3 nucleotides are TGTGCCAGCAGTCTCCCCGGGGCCAACGTCCTGACTTTC.

The gene calls are TRBV6-1 and TRBJ2-2; D is unclear. V was pared by 2 bases and J by 5 bases, with 6 bases between. This CDR3 region has 13 residues. Germline V CDR1 and CDR2: MNHNS, SASEGT. The CDR3 bases are TGTGCCAGCAGTGAACTGCGTACCGGGGAGCTGTTTTTT. This encodes CASSELRTGELFF.

The table lists this clone with a count of one. This chain joins TRBV30 and TRBJ2-5, with D possibly matching TRBD1 (6 bases). Per the germline V gene, CDR1 is GTSNPN and CDR2 is SVGIG (reference sequence). Between the trimmed V and J ends, which lost 0 bases and 7 bases, there was a span of 15 bases. CDR3 size: 14 residues. The CDR3 DNA is TGTGCCTGGAGTGTTTTGGGGGCCAGGGGGACCCAGTACTTC. Its translation is CAWSVLGARGTQYF.

This chain uses TRBV6-5 with TRBJ2-2, with TRBD1 identical over 8 bases. CDR1 and CDR2 (germline): MNHEY, SVGAGI. The CDR3 is 16 amino acids. Trimming cost V 2 bases and J 7 bases; bases outside gene matches: 9. The CDR3 nucleotides are TGTGCCAGCAGTTACGCTGGCAGGGGGCCGGTCGGGGAGCTGTTTTTT. It encodes CASSYAGRGPVGELFF.

This chain connects TRBV15 to TRBJ1-1, with 8 bases lining up with TRBD1. The length of the CDR3 is 15 residues. CDR1 and CDR2 from the germline V gene are LNHNV and YYDKDF (reference sequence). V lost 3 bases and J lost 3; bases outside the gene matches: 6. CDR3 amino acids: CATSRGDRRDTEAFF. The DNA of the CDR3 is TGTGCCACCAGCAGGGGGGACAGGCGGGACACTGAAGCTTTCTTT.

This chain joins TRBV19 and TRBJ2-6, with D perhaps matching TRBD1 or TRBD2 (6 bases each). In germline, CDR1 is LNHDA, CDR2 SQIVND (reference sequence). The CDR3 has 17 residues. Trimming left V 3 bases short and J 2 bases short, with 14 bases between. The CDR3 region has the DNA TGTGCCAGTAGTATGGAGTACGGGGGCGCTGGGGCCAACGTCCTGACTTTC. Protein product: CASSMEYGGAGANVLTF.

The chain has TRBV5-8 and TRBJ2-5, with D perhaps TRBD1 (6 bases). Germline V gene sequence: CDR1 SGHTS, CDR2 YDEGEE. The V end was cut by 5 bases, the J end by 2 bases, with 10 bases between. The CDR3 covers 13 residues. CDR3: CASSWTDQETQYF. The CDR3 coding sequence is TGTGCCAGCAGTTGGACAGATCAAGAGACCCAGTACTTC.

For this clone: Sequence at one end of the junction differs from germline and may be a read error. V gene TRBV7-2 combines with J gene TRBJ1-6; D remains ambiguous. Looked up from germline, CDR1 is SGHTA and CDR2 is FQGNSA. The length of the CDR3 is 15 residues. The CDR3 DNA follows: TGCGCCAGCAGCCCGGCCCCGACGGCAAATTCACCCCTCCACTTT. It is translated as CASSPAPTANSPLHF.

This clone has a single count. The same CDR3 also results from other DNA sequences found in this sample. The chain joins TRBV7-2 to TRBJ2-7; TRBD1 matches at 9 bases. The V segment lost 5 bases and the J segment 6 bases; nucleotides outside the gene matches: 14. CDR1 and CDR2 from the germline V gene are SGHTA and FQGNSA. This CDR3 has 16 residues. Here the CDR3 DNA reads TGTGCCAGCAGCCACCCTCCCGGACAGGGGATGGGCGAGCAGTACTTC. Translated, it gives CASSHPPGQGMGEQYF.

CDR3: CASSSTVRDRGLNTGELFF. As DNA, the CDR3 is TGTGCCAGCAGCTCGACCGTCCGGGACAGGGGGCTGAACACCGGGGAGCTGTTTTTT. The chain employs TRBV7-3 and TRBJ2-2; 12 bases are shared with TRBD1. The CDR3 consists of 19 residues. The V gene end was trimmed by 4 bases and the J gene end by 1 base; junction bases not matched to a gene: 10. The V gene's germline CDR1 is SGHTA and CDR2 FQGTGA.

This chain links TRBV5-1 with TRBJ1-1; 10 bases fit TRBD1. CDR3 size: 16 residues. Germline lookup yields CDR1 SGHRS and CDR2 YFSETQ. V lost 3 bases to trimming and J lost 4 bases; unmatched junction nucleotides: 9. CDR3 loop: CASSSFLDRGPTEAFF. CDR3 DNA: TGCGCCAGCAGCTCCTTCTTAGACAGGGGGCCCACTGAAGCTTTCTTT.

J is TRBJ1-6 and V is TRBV5-6, with 9 positions matching TRBD1. CDR1 SGHDT and CDR2 YYEEEE come from the germline V gene. CDR3 length: 16 residues. V shed 4 bases, J shed 10 bases, and the junction held 12 bases outside the gene matches. The CDR3 here is CASSREHRGRRSPLHF. Written as DNA, the CDR3 is TGTGCCAGCAGCCGGGAGCACAGGGGGCGAAGGTCACCCCTCCACTTT.

The V call is TRBV5-1, the J call TRBJ2-3; D call uncertain. Germline values: CDR1 SGHRS, CDR2 YFSETQ. V was cut by 1 base and J by 2 bases, with 8 bases left in between. This CDR3 spans 14 amino acids. As DNA, the CDR3 is TGCGCCAGCAGCTTGATAGAGGCCACAGATACGCAGTATTTT. It translates to CASSLIEATDTQYF.

This clone was seen a single time. J is TRBJ2-3 and V is TRBV30, with 8 bases fitting TRBD2. The germline gives CDR1 GTSNPN, CDR2 SVGIG (reference sequence). CDR3 size: 15 residues. Trimming took 5 bases from V and 3 from J; bases not matched to a gene: 10. The CDR3, as DNA: TGTGCCTGGCGCGGGGGCGGGGGGCTGACAGATACGCAGTATTTT. This gives the protein CAWRGGGGLTDTQYF.

This clone was seen just once. The chain uses TRBV4-1 and TRBJ2-3, with D perhaps matching TRBD1 (6 bases). V was cut by 0 bases and J by 0 bases, with 13 bases left in between. The germline V gene has CDR1 MGHRA and CDR2 YSYEKL. This CDR3 region has 17 residues. The CDR3 DNA is TGCGCCAGCAGCCAAGAAACAGGGATTGCTAGCACAGATACGCAGTATTTT. Amino acids: CASSQETGIASTDTQYF.